Listed here are 15 T cell receptor beta chains from one sample, sequenced in a study of patients and donors after allogeneic stem cell transplantation. One entry per CDR3 protein, called by TCRdb with MiXCR from the RT-PCR reads. The sample lists 190,000 or so distinct CDR3 sequences, roughly two fifths seen once, with roughly 10% in the top ten. Sequences were obtained from blood, either unsorted or a sorted T cell fraction (not recorded which). The receptors come from a human donor who was either an allogeneic HSCT recipient or a stem cell or donor lymphocyte infusion donor (not recorded which). It is not recorded whose cells these are; they may come from a transplant donor.

This clonotype was seen only a few times. The rearrangement uses TRBV7-6 and TRBJ2-7; D perhaps matches TRBD2 (5 bases). The CDR3 length is 13 residues. Trimming removed 5 bases from V and 2 bases from J, with 10 bases in between. The germline CDR1 and CDR2 sequences are SGHVS and FNYEAQ. The DNA of the CDR3 is TGTGCCAGCAGCCCAGGAGGTACCTACGAGCAGTACTTC. It encodes CASSPGGTYEQYF.

This clonotype has just a few counts. The V gene is TRBV7-9, the J gene TRBJ1-2; no firm D call. The CDR3 is made up of 15 amino acids. With 2 bases removed from V and 6 bases from J, the gap between germline ends came to 16 bases. Germline-derived CDR1 and CDR2 are SEHNR and FQNEAQ (reference sequence). The chain's CDR3 is CASSLSSGQLDGYTF. CDR3 bases: TGTGCCAGCAGCTTAAGTTCGGGCCAGCTGGATGGCTACACCTTC.

Concerning this clonotype itself: Its ends do not fully match the called genes, so a read error is possible. The chain is built from TRBV20-1 and TRBJ1-1, with 8 positions matching TRBD1. This CDR3 is built from 14 residues. Germline loops: CDR1 DFQATT, CDR2 SNEGSKA (reference sequence). The CDR3: CSARVSTGAIEVFF. The CDR3 DNA is TGCAGTGCTAGGGTTTCGACAGGGGCGATTGAAGTTTTCTTT.

The chain joins TRBV4-2 to TRBJ1-5, with D possibly matching TRBD1 (6 bases). This CDR3 is built from 15 residues. V was pared by 0 bases and J by 5 bases, with 11 bases between. In germline, CDR1 is LGHNA, CDR2 YNFKEQ. The CDR3 nucleotides are TGTGCCAGCAGCCAAGAGCAGGGGAACTATCAGCCCCAGCATTTT. It encodes CASSQEQGNYQPQHF.

The chain employs TRBV5-1 and TRBJ2-5; D is perhaps TRBD2 (5 bases). The CDR3 consists of 12 residues. Germline V gene data show CDR1 as SGHRS and CDR2 as YFSETQ. Trimming cost V 4 bases and J 1 base, with 5 bases left between them. DNA of the CDR3: TGCGCCAGCAGCGGGAGCCAAGAGACCCAGTACTTC. Its translation is CASSGSQETQYF.

This clonotype has just a few counts. The chain employs TRBV11-2 and TRBJ2-3; possible D gene TRBD1, 6 bases. CDR1 and CDR2 from the germline V gene are SGHAT and FQNNGV. CDR3 size: 15 residues. Trimming stripped 2 bases from V and 2 bases from J, with 11 bases between. As DNA, the CDR3 is TGTGCCAGCAGCTTATCGGCAGGGGACACAGATACGCAGTATTTT. It yields the protein CASSLSAGDTDTQYF.

V and J are TRBV20-1 and TRBJ1-1, with D tentatively TRBD1 (5 bases). Germline V gene lookup returns CDR1 DFQATT and CDR2 SNEGSKA (reference sequence). This CDR3 comprises 12 residues. Trimming removed 1 base at V and 4 bases at J, with 7 bases between. CDR3 loop: CSARGGVTEAFF. The CDR3, as DNA: TGCAGTGCTAGAGGAGGGGTCACTGAAGCTTTCTTT.

The V gene is TRBV15, the J gene TRBJ1-2; 9 nucleotides align to TRBD1. The V segment lost 3 bases and the J segment 2 bases; nucleotides outside the gene matches: 10. CDR1 is LNHNV, CDR2 YYDKDF, per germline (reference sequence). The CDR3 sequence is 17 residues long. CDR3 bases: TGTGCCACCAGCAGCTCGGGACAGGGCCCTTTGAACTATGGCTACACCTTC. Translation: CATSSSGQGPLNYGYTF. The variable domain in full, completed from reference TRBV15 and TRBJ1-2, reads DAMVIQNPRYQVTQFGKPVTLSCSQTLNHNVMYWYQQKSSQAPKLLFHYYDKDFNNEADTPDNFQSRRPNTSFCFLDIRSPGLGDTAMYLCATSSSGQGPLNYGYTFGSGTRLTVV.

This clonotype has just a few counts. This chain connects TRBV6-5 to TRBJ1-2, with D hard to call. This CDR3 contains 13 residues. CDR1 is MNHEY and CDR2 is SVGAGI in the germline V gene. With 3 bases removed from V and 5 bases from J, the gap between germline ends came to 10 bases. Here the CDR3 DNA reads TGTGCCAGCAGTTATGATGGGCTTTATGGCTACACCTTC. Protein product: CASSYDGLYGYTF.

The chain couples TRBV11-1 to TRBJ2-7, with TRBD1 identical over 10 bases. Germline V lookup: CDR1 SGHAT, CDR2 FQDESV (reference sequence). V lost 5 bases and J lost 3; bases outside the gene matches: 7. The CDR3 runs 15 residues. This CDR3 is CASSPRGQGHYEQYF. CDR3 in DNA: TGTGCCAGCAGCCCCCGGGGACAGGGGCACTACGAGCAGTACTTC. Full variable domain (outside the CDR3, taken from reference TRBV11-1 and TRBJ2-7): EAEVAQSPRYKITEKSQAVAFWCDPISGHATLYWYRQILGQGPELLVQFQDESVVDDSQLPKDRFSAERLKGVDSTLKIQPAELGDSAMYLCASSPRGQGHYEQYFGPGTRLTVT.

The chain uses TRBV2 and TRBJ2-5, with D unclear. Germline V gene sequence: CDR1 SNHLY, CDR2 FYNNEI. V shed 5 bases and J shed 10 bases, with 8 bases lying between them. This CDR3 is 10 amino acids long. For the CDR3, the DNA is TGTGCCAGCAGTCCCGCGTACCAGTACTTC. Its translation: CASSPAYQYF.

This clonotype has only a few counts. This chain uses TRBV2 with TRBJ1-2; D is unresolved. Trimming shortened V by 5 bases and J by 2 bases, and 12 bases separated the two germline ends. Germline lookup yields CDR1 SNHLY and CDR2 FYNNEI. The CDR3 runs 14 residues. The CDR3 nucleotides read TGTGCCAGCAGTCGGACTCATCGCAACTATGGCTACACCTTC. Its translation: CASSRTHRNYGYTF.

This sequence joins TRBV7-6 and TRBJ1-1, with D uncertain. Germline loops: CDR1 SGHVS, CDR2 FNYEAQ. The CDR3 runs to 13 residues. The ends were cut back, 3 bases at V and 4 bases at J, with 9 bases in the middle. This CDR3 is CASSFGIVTEAFF. Written as DNA, the CDR3 is TGTGCCAGCAGCTTTGGGATAGTCACTGAAGCTTTCTTT.

The chain carries TRBV25-1 and TRBJ1-4; 10 bases agree with TRBD1. The V gene end was trimmed by 6 bases and the J gene end by 11 bases; junction bases not matched to a gene: 12. The CDR3 covers 15 residues. Germline lookup yields CDR1 MGHDK and CDR2 SYGVNS. The CDR3 sequence is CASRSSGDRGDKLFF. CDR3 nucleotide sequence: TGTGCCAGCAGGTCGTCAGGGGACAGGGGAGACAAACTGTTTTTT. The full variable domain, rest sourced from reference TRBV25-1 and TRBJ1-4, is EADIYQTPRYLVIGTGKKITLECSQTMGHDKMYWYQQDPGMELHLIHYSYGVNSTEKGDLSSESTVSRIRTEHFPLTLESARPSHTSQYLCASRSSGDRGDKLFFGSGTQLSVL.

The rearrangement uses TRBV30 and TRBJ1-1; D not resolved. Trimming took 7 bases from V and 7 from J, leaving 16 bases between them. CDR3 size: 12 residues. The germline gives CDR1 GTSNPN, CDR2 SVGIG (reference sequence). CDR3: CASQRPVDEAFF. The CDR3 DNA reads TGTGCCTCCCAAAGACCGGTAGATGAAGCTTTCTTT.